The T cell receptor (beta chain) described here comes from a study of CD8 T cells in ankylosing spondylitis. Study conclusions and caveats: Within ankylosing spondylitis blood, a TCR beta motif made up of roughly eight highly homologous variants appeared to be characteristic. Past studies reported some motif variants in reactive arthritis synovial fluid and blood. Significant enrichment of disease-linked clones was reported in matched ankylosing spondylitis synovial fluid.

Notes on this clonotype: Its target is not known.

Making the TCR beta libraries involved quantitative 5'-RACE with molecular barcodes. Via MiXCR, TCRdb re-called the 5' RACE reads, giving one row per CDR3 protein. The sample comprises hundreds of thousands of distinct CDR3 sequences, about 10% of which are singletons, and just over 0.5% rests with the top ten. This CDR3 has 19 amino acids. The ends lost 0 bases at V and 5 bases at J; junction bases unmatched: 18. Germline V gene lookup returns CDR1 DFQATT and CDR2 SNEGSKA (reference sequence). The sequence came from a male donor with ankylosing spondylitis. Material: blood, either unsorted or a sorted T cell fraction (not recorded which). This chain joins TRBV20-1 and TRBJ2-1; 8 bases match TRBD2. The CDR3 spells CSARDPLRPGLGYDNEQFF. The CDR3 coding sequence is TGCAGTGCTAGAGATCCCCTGCGACCGGGACTAGGATATGACAATGAGCAGTTCTTC.